These 31 T cell receptor beta chains were sequenced from one sample in a study of beta chain features in type 1 diabetes. General study points: Moderately but significantly shorter TCRB CDR3s were found in Type 1 diabetes patients in all four CD4+ subsets.

Expressed TCRB transcripts were sequenced, since all the RNA that had been isolated was reverse transcribed. The protocol was immunoSEQ multiplex PCR, while the TCRdb copy is restricted to in-frame clones and leaves out a portion. The table shows around 250,000 clones, with roughly 24% occurring only once. Their antigens remain unidentified. The material sequenced was naive CD4+ T cells from blood. The source is a woman aged 25 to 45 with type 1 diabetes.

J is TRBJ2-6 and V is TRBV11-3, with D perhaps TRBD2 (6 bases). The CDR3 sequence is 16 residues long. V lost 0 bases to trimming and J lost 1 base, with 7 bases between them. Germline values: CDR1 SGHNT, CDR2 YENEEA. For the CDR3, the DNA is TGTGCCAGCAGCTTAGATGGGGGGTCTGGGGCCAACGTCCTGACTTTC. It encodes CASSLDGGSGANVLTF.

This clone was seen only a few times. V gene TRBV30 combines with J gene TRBJ1-1, with D possibly TRBD1 on 5 matching bases. CDR3 length: 13 residues. Germline loops: CDR1 GTSNPN, CDR2 SVGIG (reference sequence). Trimming removed 4 bases from V and 6 bases from J, with 15 bases in between. CDR3 residues: CAWIREYGSEAFF. CDR3 nucleotide sequence: TGTGCCTGGATCAGGGAATACGGATCTGAAGCTTTCTTT.

The V call is TRBV7-2, the J call TRBJ2-1, with 9 nucleotides matching TRBD2. With 2 bases clipped from V and 5 bases from J, the junction kept 10 bases outside the gene matches. Germline CDR1 reads SGHTA; CDR2 reads FQGNSA. The CDR3 contains 17 residues. CDR3 nucleotides: TGTGCCAGCAGCTTACTCTTAGCGGGAGTGGATCACAATGAGCAGTTCTTC. Its protein is CASSLLLAGVDHNEQFF.

The rearrangement joins TRBV18 to TRBJ1-5, with D possibly matching TRBD1 (5 bases). Germline CDR1 and CDR2: KGHSH and LQKENI. V lost 4 bases, J lost 7 bases, and 14 bases lay in between. The CDR3 contains 14 residues. The CDR3 nucleotides read TGTGCCAGCTCACGGGGCCAGGGCGGACAGCCCCAGCATTTT. The encoded protein is CASSRGQGGQPQHF.

The rearrangement joins TRBV5-4 to TRBJ2-7, with 8 positions matching TRBD1. The ends lost 0 bases at V and 5 bases at J; junction bases unmatched: 4. The CDR3 totals 14 residues. The germline V gene has CDR1 SGHNT and CDR2 YYREEE (reference sequence). CDR3 protein: CASSLAGQGNEQYF. Written as DNA, the CDR3 is TGTGCCAGCAGCTTGGCCGGACAGGGCAACGAGCAGTACTTC.

This clone was found a few times. The genes are TRBV18 and TRBJ1-1; 7 bases are shared with TRBD1. The CDR3 runs to 15 residues. From germline, CDR1 is KGHSH and CDR2 LQKENI. Trimming cost V 6 bases and J 2 bases; bases outside gene matches: 9. This CDR3 reads CASSQGQRLNTEAFF. DNA for the CDR3: TGTGCCAGCTCGCAGGGACAGCGGTTAAACACTGAAGCTTTCTTT. Full variable domain (missing parts from reference TRBV18 and TRBJ1-1): NAGVMQNPRHLVRRRGQEARLRCSPMKGHSHVYWYRQLPEEGLKFMVYLQKENIIDESGMPKERFSAEFPKEGPSILRIQQVVRGDSAAYFCASSQGQRLNTEAFFGQGTRLTVV.

This clone appeared a few times. This rearrangement joins TRBV28 to TRBJ2-7; 8 bases agree with TRBD1. The J segment lost 4 bases and the V segment lost 4 bases, leaving 6 bases of the junction unmatched. The CDR3 length is 14 residues. Germline CDR1 MDHEN, CDR2 SYDVKM. The CDR3 loop is CASSSGTGVYEQYF. The CDR3 DNA is TGTGCCAGCAGTTCAGGGACAGGAGTGTACGAGCAGTACTTC.

In its sample, this clone was seen a few times. The V gene is TRBV9, the J gene TRBJ1-3, with unresolved D. CDR1 SGDLS and CDR2 YYNGEE come from the germline V gene. This CDR3 contains 13 residues. V was clipped by 0 bases and J by 5 bases, with 6 bases between them. CDR3 sequence: CASSVGDRNTIYF. The CDR3 DNA sequence: TGTGCCAGCAGCGTAGGCGACAGAAACACCATATATTTT.

The chain recombines TRBV7-9 with TRBJ2-3; perhaps TRBD1 as D (6 bases). From germline, CDR1 is SEHNR and CDR2 FQNEAQ (reference sequence). The CDR3 contains 14 residues. Trimming removed 6 bases from V and 3 bases from J, with 13 bases in between. CDR3 sequence: CASSSWQGTDTQYF. The CDR3 DNA sequence: TGTGCCAGCAGTTCGTGGCAGGGGACAGATACGCAGTATTTT.

This clone was observed a handful of times. The chain recombines TRBV7-2 with TRBJ2-1; D unclear. Trimming pared 5 bases from V and 8 bases from J, leaving 10 bases between. The CDR3 runs to 12 residues. Germline CDR1 and CDR2: SGHTA and FQGNSA. For the CDR3, the DNA is TGTGCCAGCAGCCGGTCCTTAGATGAGCAGTTCTTC. Translation: CASSRSLDEQFF.

V usage is TRBV28 and J usage is TRBJ1-1; D is unclear. The CDR3 has 15 amino acids. Trimming shortened V by 5 bases and J by 0 bases, and 13 bases separated the two germline ends. Germline V CDR1 and CDR2: MDHEN, SYDVKM. The CDR3 sequence: CASSPPGGMNTEAFF. The CDR3, as DNA: TGTGCCAGCAGTCCTCCGGGTGGCATGAACACTGAAGCTTTCTTT.

This clone has just a few counts. This chain joins TRBV29-1 and TRBJ2-4, with TRBD1 matching over 7 bases. This CDR3 comprises 13 residues. The V gene end was trimmed by 3 bases and the J gene end by 7 bases; junction bases not matched to a gene: 6. Germline values: CDR1 SQVTM, CDR2 ANQGSEA. The CDR3 nucleotides read TGCAGCGTTGACCCGGGACAGAGGAACATTCAGTACTTC. It encodes CSVDPGQRNIQYF.

This clone was observed a handful of times. The CDR3 DNA sequence: TGTGCCAGCAGCTTGGCGATGGGCCGCGGGAGGGGAGAGACCCAGTACTTC. Translation: CASSLAMGRGRGETQYF. V gene TRBV5-4 combines with J gene TRBJ2-5; the match to TRBD2 covers 9 bases. The CDR3 is 17 residues long. The germline V gene encodes CDR1 SGHNT and CDR2 YYREEE (reference sequence). V lost 0 bases to trimming and J lost 4 bases; unmatched junction nucleotides: 10.

The chain combines TRBV30 with TRBJ1-1; 9 nucleotides align to TRBD1. The trim removed 5 bases at V and 4 bases at J, leaving 5 bases unmatched. Germline values: CDR1 GTSNPN, CDR2 SVGIG (reference sequence). CDR3 length equals 13 residues. The CDR3 spells CAWATGGVTEAFF. As DNA, the CDR3 is TGTGCCTGGGCGACAGGGGGAGTCACTGAAGCTTTCTTT.

The sample holds a few counts of this clone. The gene calls are TRBV5-1 and TRBJ2-1; no reliable D call. The germline V gene encodes CDR1 SGHRS and CDR2 YFSETQ. The CDR3 is made up of 13 amino acids. Deletions cut 0 bases from V and 5 bases from J, with 6 bases between. CDR3 nucleotide sequence: TGCGCCAGCAGCTTGGAAACGGACAATGAGCAGTTCTTC. Protein product: CASSLETDNEQFF.

This clone came up a few times. The J gene is TRBJ2-3, the V gene TRBV7-2; the match to TRBD1 covers 7 bases. With V trimmed by 1 base and J by 4 bases, 5 bases remained unmatched. Germline V gene lookup returns CDR1 SGHTA and CDR2 FQGNSA. The CDR3 contains 15 residues. The DNA of the CDR3 is TGTGCCAGCAGCTTAGAGGGGGCTCTTCCAGATACGCAGTATTTT. As protein: CASSLEGALPDTQYF.

This clone has more than one count but fewer than ten. The chain uses TRBV30 and TRBJ2-3; 10 bases map to TRBD1. The germline V gene encodes CDR1 GTSNPN and CDR2 SVGIG (reference sequence). The CDR3 covers 15 residues. V lost 0 bases, J lost 2 bases, and 2 bases stayed unmatched. The CDR3 is CAWSVGTGATDTQYF. In nucleotides, the CDR3 is TGTGCCTGGAGTGTAGGGACAGGGGCCACAGATACGCAGTATTTT. The full variable domain, rest sourced from reference TRBV30 and TRBJ2-3, is SQTIHQWPATLVQPVGSPLSLECTVEGTSNPNLYWYRQAAGRGLQLLFYSVGIGQISSEVPQNLSASRPQDRQFILSSKKLLLSDSGFYLCAWSVGTGATDTQYFGPGTRLTVL.

This clone was found a few times. This sequence joins TRBV11-2 and TRBJ1-1; 10 bases fit TRBD1. CDR3 length: 17 residues. In germline, CDR1 is SGHAT, CDR2 FQNNGV. J was trimmed by 3 bases and V by 5 bases; bases with no gene match: 12. CDR3 protein: CASSQELGQGEDTEAFF. CDR3 coding DNA: TGTGCCAGCAGCCAAGAACTTGGACAGGGGGAGGACACTGAAGCTTTCTTT. Variable domain in full (rest from reference TRBV11-2 and TRBJ1-1): EAGVAQSPRYKIIEKRQSVAFWCNPISGHATLYWYQQILGQGPKLLIQFQNNGVVDDSQLPKDRFSAERLKGVDSTLKIQPAKLEDSAVYLCASSQELGQGEDTEAFFGQGTRLTVV.

The genes are TRBV27 and TRBJ1-4; 7 bases map to TRBD1. Germline assignment: CDR1 MNHEY and CDR2 SMNVEV (reference sequence). V was clipped by 5 bases and J by 7 bases; unmatched bases: 19. The CDR3 runs to 18 residues. The CDR3 loop is CASSSSPGQILSGEKLFF. DNA for the CDR3: TGTGCCAGCAGTAGTTCCCCGGGACAGATTTTATCTGGTGAAAAACTGTTTTTT.

CDR3 protein: CASSSRGTGVIGELFF. CDR3 sequence (DNA): TGTGCCAGCAGCTCTAGGGGGACAGGGGTGATCGGGGAGCTGTTTTTT. V and J are TRBV9 and TRBJ2-2; 10 bases agree with TRBD1. CDR1 SGDLS and CDR2 YYNGEE come from the germline V gene. The CDR3 runs to 16 residues. J gave up 7 bases and V 4 bases, and 10 bases lay outside the gene matches.

This clone was seen once. V gene TRBV5-1 combines with J gene TRBJ2-7; 7 bases are a match to TRBD1. Germline V CDR1 and CDR2: SGHRS, YFSETQ. The CDR3 has 15 amino acids. The J segment lost 2 bases and the V segment lost 4 bases, leaving 9 bases of the junction unmatched. The CDR3 sequence is CASSNLPGQTYEQYF. The DNA for the CDR3 is TGCGCCAGCAGCAACCTCCCGGGACAGACCTACGAGCAGTACTTC.

The rearrangement links TRBV18 to TRBJ2-5; 8 bases line up with TRBD1. V was clipped by 3 bases and J by 1 base; unmatched bases: 4. This CDR3 has 15 amino acids. Germline V gene sequence: CDR1 KGHSH, CDR2 LQKENI. This chain's CDR3 is CASSPQGALQETQYF. In DNA form, the CDR3 reads TGTGCCAGCTCACCGCAGGGGGCCCTCCAAGAGACCCAGTACTTC.

This clone was seen more than once but under ten times. J is TRBJ1-4 and V is TRBV7-9, with D maybe TRBD1 (6 bases). The germline V and J ends were trimmed by 3 bases and 6 bases, with 17 bases remaining between them. Germline V gives CDR1 SEHNR, CDR2 FQNEAQ (reference sequence). The CDR3 is made up of 16 amino acids. CDR3 bases: TGTGCCAGCAGCTTCCAGAGCGGGGGGCGCGATGAAAAACTGTTTTTT. Translated, it gives CASSFQSGGRDEKLFF.

This clone was detected a few times. The rearrangement uses TRBV29-1 and TRBJ2-1; 13 nucleotides align to TRBD2. The germline V gene encodes CDR1 SQVTM and CDR2 ANQGSEA. This CDR3 contains 13 residues. Trimming cost V 3 bases and J 8 bases; bases outside gene matches: 1. CDR3 DNA sequence: TGCAGCGTTGAGACTAGCGGGAGGCATGAGCAGTTCTTC. This gives the protein CSVETSGRHEQFF.

This clone is a singleton in its sample. The chain employs TRBV5-8 and TRBJ2-1; tentatively, D is TRBD2 (6 bases). From germline, CDR1 is SGHTS and CDR2 YDEGEE. The CDR3 has 12 residues. V shed 0 bases and J shed 15 bases, with 13 bases lying between them. The CDR3 loop reads CASSLDRDSAFF. The CDR3 nucleotides are TGTGCCAGCAGCTTGGACCGGGACTCTGCGTTCTTC. The full variable domain, completed using reference TRBV5-8 and TRBJ2-1, is EAGVTQSPTHLIKTRGQQATLRCSPISGHTSVYWYQQALGLGLQFLLWYDEGEERNRGNFPPRFSGRQFPNYSSELNVNALELEDSALYLCASSLDRDSAFFGPGTRLTVL.

The chain is built from TRBV11-3 and TRBJ2-7; 14 bases agree with TRBD2. The CDR3 runs to 19 residues. J gave up 0 bases and V 5 bases, and 12 bases lay outside the gene matches. Per the germline V gene, CDR1 is SGHNT and CDR2 is YENEEA. CDR3 sequence (DNA): TGTGCCAGCAGCCGAGGGACTAGCGGGAGATCTATTAGCTCCTACGAGCAGTACTTC. Protein product: CASSRGTSGRSISSYEQYF. Full variable domain (outside the CDR3, taken from reference TRBV11-3 and TRBJ2-7): EAGVVQSPRYKIIEKKQPVAFWCNPISGHNTLYWYLQNLGQGPELLIRYENEEAVDDSQLPKDRFSAERLKGVDSTLKIQPAELGDSAVYLCASSRGTSGRSISSYEQYFGPGTRLTVT.

This clone has just a few counts. This chain uses TRBV6-1 with TRBJ2-4; D ambiguous. Trimming shortened V by 5 bases and J by 0 bases, and 8 bases separated the two germline ends. The germline CDR1 and CDR2 sequences are MNHNS and SASEGT. There are 14 residues in the CDR3. Here the CDR3 reads CASSLDLAKNIQYF. The CDR3 DNA is TGTGCCAGCAGTTTAGACTTAGCCAAAAACATTCAGTACTTC.

This clone was found a few times. The V and J genes are TRBV29-1 and TRBJ1-1, with TRBD1 matching 10 bases. The CDR3 loop spans 14 amino acids. Losses at the gene ends were 6 bases for V and 4 bases for J; bases not matched to a gene: 8. Germline CDR1 SQVTM, CDR2 ANQGSEA. Here the CDR3 reads CSVRGQGMGTEAFF. The CDR3 DNA reads as TGCAGCGTCCGGGGACAGGGGATGGGCACTGAAGCTTTCTTT.

This chain links TRBV5-4 with TRBJ2-7, with 9 nucleotides matching TRBD2. Looked up from germline, CDR1 is SGHNT and CDR2 is YYREEE (reference sequence). Germline trimming cut 3 bases from V and 3 bases from J; bases unmatched to any gene: 7. There are 15 residues in the CDR3. CDR3: CASSSFSGSGYEQYF. The CDR3 DNA reads TGTGCCAGCAGCTCCTTTAGCGGGAGTGGCTACGAGCAGTACTTC.

The J gene is TRBJ2-5, the V gene TRBV14, with 14 bases identical to TRBD2. CDR1 is SGHDN, CDR2 FVKESK, per germline. This CDR3 has 16 amino acids. V shed 6 bases, J shed 5 bases, and the junction held 8 bases outside the gene matches. The CDR3 DNA follows: TGTGCCAGCAGTTATCGACTAGCGGGAGGGCCTGAGACCCAGTACTTC. Translated, it gives CASSYRLAGGPETQYF. Complete variable domain (other parts from reference TRBV14 and TRBJ2-5): EAGVTQFPSHSVIEKGQTVTLRCDPISGHDNLYWYRRVMGKEIKFLLHFVKESKQDESGMPNNRFLAERTGGTYSTLKVQPAELEDSGVYFCASSYRLAGGPETQYFGPGTRLLVL.

The chain couples TRBV7-9 to TRBJ1-2, with D hard to call. This CDR3 has 12 residues. Germline lookup yields CDR1 SEHNR and CDR2 FQNEAQ (reference sequence). Trimming removed 1 base from V and 8 bases from J, with 8 bases in between. The CDR3 is CASSLVPRGYTF. As DNA, the CDR3 is TGTGCCAGCAGCTTAGTTCCGAGAGGCTACACCTTC.